These 14 T cell receptor beta chains came from one sample sequenced in a study of follicular helper T cells after annual influenza vaccination. Noted time point: 2015-2016 season, 7 days after influenza vaccination. Data came from immunoSEQ multiplex PCR; TCRdb stores just in-frame clones and leaves some out. This table has thousands of clones, around nine tenths appearing once. This material consisted of CXCR5+ CD38- circulating T follicular helper cells from blood, taken 7 days after influenza vaccination. Subset reported: circulating Tfh, non-naive CD4+CXCR5+PD-1+ (ICOS+CD38+ or ICOS-CD38-). The origin of the receptors is an adult who received the influenza vaccine.

The chain joins TRBV2 to TRBJ2-5; D is unclear. CDR3 length equals 16 residues. Germline V gene lookup returns CDR1 SNHLY and CDR2 FYNNEI. V was trimmed by 5 bases and J by 5 bases, leaving 21 bases between them. CDR3 sequence (DNA): TGTGCCAGCAGTAGGGTAATTCCGAACAGTAGGGAGACCCAGTACTTC. Translation gives CASSRVIPNSRETQYF.

The chain is built from TRBV5-6 and TRBJ1-1; TRBD1 aligns across 8 bases. Germline V lookup: CDR1 SGHDT, CDR2 YYEEEE. The CDR3 is 13 amino acids. Trimming cost V 4 bases and J 5 bases; bases outside gene matches: 4. The CDR3 DNA is TGTGCCAGCAGCCAGGGGGCGCGGACTGAAGCTTTCTTT. It translates to CASSQGARTEAFF.

The chain joins TRBV6-6 to TRBJ2-1; no firm D call. V was cut by 2 bases and J by 2 bases, with 13 bases left in between. CDR1 MNHNY and CDR2 SVGAGI come from the germline V gene (reference sequence). This CDR3 spans 16 amino acids. The CDR3 sequence is CASSYSTGVTYNEQFF. The CDR3 coding sequence is TGTGCCAGCAGTTACAGTACTGGGGTTACCTACAATGAGCAGTTCTTC.

As for this clone: One junction end disagrees with the germline gene, perhaps due to a read error. This rearrangement joins TRBV7-9 to TRBJ1-5; D remains unclear. The germline CDR1 and CDR2 sequences are SEHNR and FQNEAQ (reference sequence). The CDR3 runs to 14 residues. CDR3 region: CVSSLEAGNQPQHF. CDR3 nucleotides: TGTGTCAGCAGCTTAGAGGCGGGAAATCAGCCCCAGCATTTT. Complete variable domain (other parts from reference TRBV7-9 and TRBJ1-5): DTGVSQNPRHKITKRGQNVTFRCDPISEHNRLYWYRQTLGQGPEFLTYFQNEAQLEKSRLLSDRFSAERPKGSFSTLEIQRTEQGDSAMYLCVSSLEAGNQPQHFGDGTRLSIL.

V gene TRBV11-2 combines with J gene TRBJ2-2; D ambiguous. Germline CDR1 SGHAT, CDR2 FQNNGV. CDR3 length: 15 amino acids. Trimming removed 3 bases from V and 3 bases from J, with 11 bases in between. The chain's CDR3 is CASSFANSYTGELFF. DNA of the CDR3: TGTGCCAGCAGCTTCGCAAATAGCTACACCGGGGAGCTGTTTTTT. Complete variable domain (other parts from reference TRBV11-2 and TRBJ2-2): EAGVAQSPRYKIIEKRQSVAFWCNPISGHATLYWYQQILGQGPKLLIQFQNNGVVDDSQLPKDRFSAERLKGVDSTLKIQPAKLEDSAVYLCASSFANSYTGELFFGEGSRLTVL.

V is TRBV6-4 and J is TRBJ1-2; TRBD1 is a possible D gene (5 bases). Germline lookup yields CDR1 MRHNA and CDR2 SNTAGT. The CDR3 has 14 amino acids. The germline V and J ends were trimmed by 8 bases and 0 bases, with 13 bases remaining between them. CDR3: CASWLQGTNYGYTF. CDR3 DNA: TGTGCCAGCTGGCTTCAGGGAACTAACTATGGCTACACCTTC.

The chain recombines TRBV15 with TRBJ2-1; D gene uncertain. V was clipped by 0 bases and J by 0 bases, with 6 bases between them. The CDR3 has 15 residues. Germline V gene sequence: CDR1 LNHNV, CDR2 YYDKDF (reference sequence). The CDR3 is CATSRDISSYNEQFF. The CDR3 DNA reads TGTGCCACCAGCAGAGATATCAGCTCCTACAATGAGCAGTTCTTC.

The chain recombines TRBV30 with TRBJ1-5; tentatively, D is TRBD1 (6 bases). V lost 2 bases and J lost 2, with 7 bases in between. This CDR3 region has 13 residues. Germline assignment: CDR1 GTSNPN and CDR2 SVGIG (reference sequence). In DNA, the CDR3 is TGTGCCTGGAGTCACAGGGGCAATCAGCCCCAGCATTTT. Translating gives CAWSHRGNQPQHF.

V and J are TRBV28 and TRBJ2-7; 8 nucleotides align to TRBD1. Looked up from germline, CDR1 is MDHEN and CDR2 is SYDVKM. V was pared by 6 bases and J by 0 bases, with 10 bases of the junction left unmatched. This CDR3 comprises 16 residues. CDR3 DNA: TGTGCCAGCAGAACCGACAGGGGTCAATTCTCCTACGAGCAGTACTTC. It translates to CASRTDRGQFSYEQYF. The complete variable domain, with remaining parts taken from reference TRBV28 and TRBJ2-7, reads DVKVTQSSRYLVKRTGEKVFLECVQDMDHENMFWYRQDPGLGLRLIYFSYDVKMKEKGDIPEGYSVSREKKERFSLILESASTNQTSMYLCASRTDRGQFSYEQYFGPGTRLTVT.

V gene TRBV5-1 combines with J gene TRBJ1-1; tentative D call: TRBD1 (5 bases). Per germline, CDR1 SGHRS and CDR2 YFSETQ. There are 14 residues in the CDR3. Trimming stripped 4 bases from V and 4 bases from J, with 14 bases between. CDR3 amino acids: CASSGTLRGTEAFF. The CDR3 DNA reads as TGCGCCAGCAGCGGGACCCTCAGAGGCACTGAAGCTTTCTTT.

CDR3 nucleotides: TGTGCCTGGAGTGTAGGCCTAGCGGCTGCCATTCAGTACTTC. Translation: CAWSVGLAAAIQYF. J is TRBJ2-4 and V is TRBV30; 7 nucleotides align to TRBD2. CDR1 is GTSNPN and CDR2 is SVGIG in the germline V gene (reference sequence). V gave up 0 bases and J gave up 9 bases; unmatched junction bases: 8. The CDR3 sequence is 14 residues long.

This clone occurred a few times. The chain couples TRBV7-9 to TRBJ1-5; D ambiguous. The germline gives CDR1 SEHNR, CDR2 FQNEAQ (reference sequence). The V end lost 1 base, the J end lost 1 base, and 5 bases lay between the germline ends. CDR3 size: 14 residues. CDR3 residues: CASSLDGSNQPQHF. In nucleotides, the CDR3 is TGTGCCAGCAGCTTAGACGGCAGCAATCAGCCCCAGCATTTT.

Here the CDR3 DNA reads TGTGCCTGGGGGACAGGCACAAATTACGAGCAGTACTTC. Translating it yields CAWGTGTNYEQYF. The rearrangement joins TRBV30 to TRBJ2-7; 8 nucleotides line up with TRBD1. J was trimmed by 4 bases and V by 5 bases; bases with no gene match: 7. The CDR3 length is 13 residues. Germline CDR1 is GTSNPN and CDR2 is SVGIG (reference sequence).

This clone came up once. The CDR3 nucleotides read TGTGCCAGCAGCACAGATCTGAACTATGGCTACACCTTC. Protein product: CASSTDLNYGYTF. This chain joins TRBV7-8 and TRBJ1-2; D not certain. This CDR3 comprises 13 residues. CDR1 and CDR2 from the germline V gene are SGHVS and FQNEAQ. The V and J ends lost 5 bases and 2 bases respectively, with 9 bases between them.